These T cell receptor beta chains were read from a single sample in a study of shared clonotypes between healthy human individuals. The protocol was immunoSEQ multiplex PCR, while the TCRdb copy is restricted to in-frame clones and leaves out a portion. The sample has approximately 2,000,000 clones; roughly 90% are singletons. Sequenced: naive CD4+ T cells from PBMCs. Receptors originate from a man aged 18 to 29 in good health. Some clones in this sample may be carry-over from other donors' samples. The CDR3 runs from the conserved cysteine through the conserved F or W. Each record gives: J gene, clone size, D gene, V gene, CDR3 DNA, CDR3 protein. D genes are given only for firm matches. Rows may omit the clone size; those that give it use once, few, many or a size class.

TRBJ2-1,NA,TRBD2,TRBV4-3,TGCGCCAGCAGCCAACGGACTAGCGGGATCGGTTACAATGAGCAGTTCTTC,CASSQRTSGIGYNEQFF
TRBJ2-3,NA,NA,TRBV9,TGTGCCAGCAGCGTAGCGGCGAGCACAGATACGCAGTATTTT,CASSVAASTDTQYF
TRBJ1-1,NA,NA,TRBV5-1,TGCGCCAGCAGCTTTGACGGAGGGGACACTGAAGCTTTCTTT,CASSFDGGDTEAFF
TRBJ2-7,NA,NA,TRBV28,TGTGCCAGCAATTTCGATCCCTACGAGCAGTACTTC,CASNFDPYEQYF
TRBJ2-7,NA,NA,TRBV5-4,TGTGCCAGCAGGGGAAGGAGTGCTCCCTACGAGCAGTACTTC,CASRGRSAPYEQYF
TRBJ1-4,NA,TRBD1,TRBV6-5,TGTGCCAGCAAACAGGGGTTTAATGAAAAACTGTTTTTT,CASKQGFNEKLFF
TRBJ1-4,NA,TRBD1,TRBV7-2,TGTGCCAGCAGCCTCACTCCCGGGACAGCTCATGAAAAACTGTTTTTT,CASSLTPGTAHEKLFF
TRBJ1-4,NA,TRBD1,TRBV6-5,TGTGCCAGCAGGTCCCCCAGGGGGTTGAGTGAAAAACTGTTTTTT,CASRSPRGLSEKLFF
TRBJ2-2,NA,NA,TRBV18,TGTGCCAGCTCCCTACTGGGAGGGAACACCGGGGAGCTGTTTTTT,CASSLLGGNTGELFF
TRBJ2-1,once,TRBD1,TRBV10-3,TGTGCCATCAGTGAAGGGGGAGACAGGGGGCAGGTCAATGAGCAGTTCTTC,CAISEGGDRGQVNEQFF
TRBJ2-7,NA,NA,TRBV5-4,TGTGCCAGCACCTACGATCCGGACTCAAGCTACGAGCAGTACTTC,CASTYDPDSSYEQYF
TRBJ2-5,once,NA,TRBV25-1,TGTGCCAGCAGTCGGACAGTCCAAGAGACCCAGTACTTC,CASSRTVQETQYF
TRBJ2-6,NA,TRBD1,TRBV6-5,TGTGCCAGCAGGGACCAGGGGGTCAACGTCCTGACTTTC,CASRDQGVNVLTF
TRBJ2-1,NA,TRBD2,TRBV9,TGTGCCAGCAGCGCCGGACTAGTGACTGGGGGAGGCAATGAGCAGTTCTTC,CASSAGLVTGGGNEQFF
TRBJ2-1,NA,NA,TRBV4-2,TGTGCCAGCAGCCTGCCTAGGTCCAATGAGCAGTTCTTC,CASSLPRSNEQFF
TRBJ2-3,NA,TRBD1,TRBV11-2,TGTGCCAGCAGCTTAGCGGGACAGGGCACAGATACGCAGTATTTT,CASSLAGQGTDTQYF
TRBJ2-7,NA,NA,TRBV7-9,TGTGCCAGCAGCCCCCCGGGACTCGAAAGGCGGGAGCAGTACTTC,CASSPPGLERREQYF
TRBJ1-2,NA,NA,TRBV6-5,TGTGCCAGCGGGCTGGGGGGGTCCTATGGCTACACCTTC,CASGLGGSYGYTF
TRBJ1-2,NA,NA,TRBV10-1,TGCGCCAGCAGTGAGTCTAACAGGGAGTATGGCTACACCTTC,CASSESNREYGYTF
TRBJ1-1,once,NA,TRBV28,TGTGCCAGCAGGCTCGGACAGATATTCATGAACACTGAAGCTTTCTTT,CASRLGQIFMNTEAFF
TRBJ1-1,NA,NA,TRBV7-9,TGTGCCAGCAGCTTGTTAGGGGAGGTCGCGGCTTTCTTT,CASSLLGEVAAFF
TRBJ1-2,NA,TRBD1,TRBV19,TGTGCCAGTAGTACGTCGACAGGGGGCCGCGGCTACACCTTC,CASSTSTGGRGYTF
TRBJ1-5,NA,NA,TRBV5-6,TGTGCCAGCAGCTTAAATACAGGATCTTATAGCAATCAGCCCCAGCATTTT,CASSLNTGSYSNQPQHF
TRBJ2-2,NA,NA,TRBV18,TGTGCCAGCTCACCACTTGAGGGCGGCGGGGAGCTGTTTTTT,CASSPLEGGGELFF
TRBJ2-5,NA,TRBD1,TRBV11-3,TGTGCCAGCAGCGCCGGGACAGTTGGAAAGACCCAGTACTTC,CASSAGTVGKTQYF
TRBJ1-1,NA,NA,TRBV5-1,TGCGCCAGCAGCCCCTTCGGGGGAGGGCTCACTGAAGCTTTCTTT,CASSPFGGGLTEAFF
TRBJ1-2,NA,NA,TRBV20-1,TGCAGTGCCACAGGCAATGATGGCTACACCTTC,CSATGNDGYTF
TRBJ1-5,NA,NA,TRBV6-6,TGTGCCAGCAGTACACAGGGTAATCAGCCCCAGCATTTT,CASSTQGNQPQHF
TRBJ2-7,NA,NA,TRBV7-2,TGTGCCAGCAGCTTCTTACAGGGAAGGGACGAGCAGTACTTC,CASSFLQGRDEQYF
TRBJ2-1,NA,NA,TRBV10-2,TGCGCCAGCAGTGAGATTAGCGCTTACAATGAGCAGTTCTTC,CASSEISAYNEQFF
TRBJ1-5,NA,NA,TRBV11-2,TGTGCCAGCAGCTTAGGCGCCAATCAGCCCCAGCATTTT,CASSLGANQPQHF
TRBJ1-1,few,TRBD1,TRBV28,TGTGCCAGCAGTAGACAGGGCCAGGGAACTGAAGCTTTCTTT,CASSRQGQGTEAFF
TRBJ2-7,NA,TRBD2,TRBV9,TGTGCCAGCAGCGAGGGGACTAGCGGGCCCTACGAGCAGTACTTC,CASSEGTSGPYEQYF
TRBJ2-7,NA,TRBD2,TRBV6-5,TGTGCCAGCAGCACTGCTAGCGGGGTCCTTCGCGAGCAGTACTTC,CASSTASGVLREQYF
TRBJ1-1,NA,NA,TRBV5-1,TGCGCCAGCAGCGTTCAGGACACTGAAGCTTTCTTT,CASSVQDTEAFF
TRBJ2-7,NA,NA,TRBV14,TGTGCCAGCAGCCAAGGAGTAGGCTACGAGCAGTACTTC,CASSQGVGYEQYF